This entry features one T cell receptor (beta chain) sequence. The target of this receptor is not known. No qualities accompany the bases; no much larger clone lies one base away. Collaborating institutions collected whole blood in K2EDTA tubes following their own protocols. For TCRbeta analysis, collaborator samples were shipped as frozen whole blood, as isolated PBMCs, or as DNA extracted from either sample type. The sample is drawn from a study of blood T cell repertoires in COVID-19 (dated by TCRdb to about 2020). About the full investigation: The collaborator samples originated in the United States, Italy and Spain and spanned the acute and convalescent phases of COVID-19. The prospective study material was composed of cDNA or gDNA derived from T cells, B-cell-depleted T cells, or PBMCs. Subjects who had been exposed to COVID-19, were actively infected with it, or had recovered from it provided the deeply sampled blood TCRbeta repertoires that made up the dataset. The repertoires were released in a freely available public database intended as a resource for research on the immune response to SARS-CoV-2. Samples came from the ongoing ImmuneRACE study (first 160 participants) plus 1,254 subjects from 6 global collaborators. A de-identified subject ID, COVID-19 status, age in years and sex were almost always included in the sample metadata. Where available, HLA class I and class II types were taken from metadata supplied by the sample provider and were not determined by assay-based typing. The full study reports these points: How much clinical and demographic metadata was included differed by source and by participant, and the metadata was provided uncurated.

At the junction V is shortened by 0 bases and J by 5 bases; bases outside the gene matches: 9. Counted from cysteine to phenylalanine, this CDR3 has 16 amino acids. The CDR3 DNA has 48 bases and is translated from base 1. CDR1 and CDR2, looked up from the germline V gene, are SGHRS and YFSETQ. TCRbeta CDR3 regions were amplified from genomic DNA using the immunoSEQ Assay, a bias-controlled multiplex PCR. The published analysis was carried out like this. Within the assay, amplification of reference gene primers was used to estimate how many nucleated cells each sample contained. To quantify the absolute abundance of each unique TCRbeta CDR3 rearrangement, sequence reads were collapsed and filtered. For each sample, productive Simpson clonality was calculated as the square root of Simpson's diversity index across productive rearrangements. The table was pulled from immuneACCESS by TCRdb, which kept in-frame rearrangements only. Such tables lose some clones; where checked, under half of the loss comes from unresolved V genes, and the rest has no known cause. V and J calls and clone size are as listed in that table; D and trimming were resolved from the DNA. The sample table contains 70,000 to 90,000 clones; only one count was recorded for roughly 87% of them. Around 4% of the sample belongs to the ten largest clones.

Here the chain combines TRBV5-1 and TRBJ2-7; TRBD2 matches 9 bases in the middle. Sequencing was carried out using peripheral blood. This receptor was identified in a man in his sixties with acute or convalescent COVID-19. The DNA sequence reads TGCGCCAGCAGCTTGGCAGGCGGGAGGGCCCAGGACGAGCAGTACTTC. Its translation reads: CASSLAGGRAQDEQYF.